This is a list of T cell receptor beta chains from one sample in a study of CD8 T cells in ankylosing spondylitis. Each CDR3 protein gets one entry after TCRdb re-called the 5' RACE reads with MiXCR. The sample carries around 210,000 distinct CDR3 sequences, over 7% recorded once. Sample: blood, either unsorted or a sorted T cell fraction (not recorded which). The origin of the receptors is a female donor with ankylosing spondylitis or in good health (not recorded which). The CDR3 runs from the conserved cysteine through the conserved F or W. A D gene is named only where the DNA matches it firmly. Size is omitted from some rows. Given values are once, few, many or a class for expanded clones.

V	size	D	J	DNA	CDR3
TRBV5-1	many	TRBD2	TRBJ2-5	TGCGCCAGCAGCTCGGGGACTAGCGGGAGACAAGAGACCCAGTACTTC	CASSSGTSGRQETQYF
TRBV5-1	many	TRBD1	TRBJ1-2	TGCGCCAGCAGCTGGACAGGAGGAGGCTACACCTTC	CASSWTGGGYTF
TRBV7-8	many	-	TRBJ2-7	TGTGCCAGCAGCTTAGCGGCCTACTCCTACGAGCAGTACTTC	CASSLAAYSYEQYF
TRBV3-1	many	TRBD1	TRBJ1-2	TGTGCCAGCAGCCCGCGGACAGGGGATGGCTACACCTTC	CASSPRTGDGYTF
TRBV6-5	many	TRBD2	TRBJ2-7	TGTGCCAGCAGTTACTCGGGGGGGAGGTACGAGCAGTACTTC	CASSYSGGRYEQYF
TRBV29-1	many	-	TRBJ1-2	TGCAGCGTTGACTTACCACAGGGCTATGGCTACACCTTC	CSVDLPQGYGYTF
TRBV6-5	many	-	TRBJ1-2	TGTGCCAGCAGTTATCCTGGGGCCTATGGCTACACCTTC	CASSYPGAYGYTF
TRBV11-1	many	-	TRBJ1-2	TGTGCCAGCAGCTTCGGGGTGAGGCCCGAATATGGCTACACCTTC	CASSFGVRPEYGYTF
TRBV20-1	many	TRBD1	TRBJ2-7	TGCAGTGCCAACGACAGGGGGGTCGACGAGCAGTACTTC	CSANDRGVDEQYF
TRBV7-9	-	TRBD1	TRBJ1-2	TGTGCCAGCAGCTTGTCCCTCCCGCGAGGGACAGAAGGCTACACCTTC	CASSLSLPRGTEGYTF
TRBV7-6	many	TRBD2	TRBJ2-3	TGTGCCAGCAGCTTAGATCCGGGAGGTGTGCAGTATTTT	CASSLDPGGVQYF
TRBV3-1	-	TRBD2	TRBJ2-1	TGTGCCAGCAGCCAAGCGGGAGGGACGTACAATGAGCAGTTCTTC	CASSQAGGTYNEQFF
TRBV7-3	many	-	TRBJ2-7	TGTGCCAGCAGCTTAACGTCTGGTGTGCAGTACTTC	CASSLTSGVQYF
TRBV12-3/TRBV12-4	many	TRBD2	TRBJ2-2	TGTGCCAGCACGCCTGGACTAGGAGTAGCCGGGGAGCTGTTTTTT	CASTPGLGVAGELFF
TRBV14	many	TRBD1	TRBJ2-7	TGTGCCAGCAGCCTTCGGACAGGGGGCGTAGACGAGCAGTACTTC	CASSLRTGGVDEQYF
TRBV20-1	many	-	TRBJ2-5	TGCAGTGCTAGCGATGGGGGAGAGACCCAGTACTTC	CSASDGGETQYF
TRBV7-8	many	-	TRBJ2-7	TGTGCCAGCAGCTTAGGGTGGTACGAGCAGTACTTC	CASSLGWYEQYF
TRBV4-1	-	-	TRBJ2-2	TGTGCCAGCGGCCCCCTCGGCACCGGGGAGCTGTTTTTT	CASGPLGTGELFF
TRBV20-1	many	-	TRBJ2-7	TGCAGTGCTAGAGGCTTAGTTTCCTACGAGCAGTACTTC	CSARGLVSYEQYF
TRBV2	many	TRBD1	TRBJ1-5	TGTGCCAGCAGTGAGGGGACAGGGTACTATAGCAATCAGCCCCAGCATTTT	CASSEGTGYYSNQPQHF
TRBV29-1	-	TRBD2	TRBJ2-1	TGCAGCGTCCACGGGAGGGATTTAAGGGAGCAGTTCTTC	CSVHGRDLREQFF
TRBV2	many	-	TRBJ1-1	TGTGCCAGTTCTTTACAGAGTTCTATGAACACTGAAGCTTTCTTT	CASSLQSSMNTEAFF
TRBV20-1	many	-	TRBJ2-1	TGCAGTGCTAGTGAGGGTGGAGTTGAGCAGTTCTTC	CSASEGGVEQFF
TRBV9	many	-	TRBJ2-3	TGTGCCAGCAGCGTAGTGGATAGCGGACCGTTAAATACGCAGTATTTT	CASSVVDSGPLNTQYF
TRBV5-6	many	-	TRBJ1-6	TGTGCCAGCAGCTTGGGACAGGCAAATTCACCCCTCCACTTT	CASSLGQANSPLHF
TRBV20-1	-	TRBD2	TRBJ2-3	TGCTGTGCTAGAGATCGATTGCTTACTAGCGCCGATACGCAGTATTTT	CCARDRLLTSADTQYF
TRBV19	many	-	TRBJ2-7	TGTGCCAGTAGTTGGACGGCTTCCTACGAGCAGTACTTC	CASSWTASYEQYF